A selection of T cell receptor beta chains follows, all from one sample in a study of cytomegalovirus exposure and HLA in healthy donors. This table comes from immunoSEQ multiplex PCR, and its TCRdb copy is limited to in-frame clones, with some not included. The table includes about 93,000 clones, around three fifths detected once. The sample was PBMCs. The source of these receptors is a boy younger than 18 in good health and CMV-seropositive. CDR3s include the opening cysteine and the closing phenylalanine or tryptophan. Each record gives: clone size, CDR3 length, J gene, V gene, D gene, CDR3 protein, CDR3 DNA. A D gene is named only where the DNA matches it firmly. Clone size is shown for a subset of rows, as once, few, many or a class of expanded clone.

clone_size: few
cdr3_length: 16
j_call: TRBJ1-2
v_call: TRBV19
d_call: TRBD1
cdr3_aa: CASSPLTGGANYGYTF
cdr3_nt: TGTGCCAGTAGTCCATTGACAGGGGGCGCAAACTATGGCTACACCTTC

clone_size: NA
cdr3_length: 21
j_call: TRBJ2-1
v_call: TRBV5-1
d_call: TRBD1
cdr3_aa: CASSPRDRVLGYYLGYNEQFF
cdr3_nt: TGCGCCAGCAGCCCCCGGGACAGGGTATTGGGGTATTATTTAGGCTACAATGAGCAGTTCTTC

clone_size: few
cdr3_length: 15
j_call: TRBJ1-2
v_call: TRBV5-4
d_call: TRBD1
cdr3_aa: CASSGGDREFGGYPF
cdr3_nt: TGTGCCAGCAGCGGGGGGGACAGGGAGTTCGGGGGCTACCCCTTC

clone_size: few
cdr3_length: 14
j_call: TRBJ1-5
v_call: TRBV4-3
d_call: NA
cdr3_aa: CASSQDQSNQPQHF
cdr3_nt: TGCGCCAGCAGCCAAGATCAGAGCAATCAGCCCCAGCATTTT

clone_size: NA
cdr3_length: 16
j_call: TRBJ2-1
v_call: TRBV6-6
d_call: TRBD1
cdr3_aa: CASSYSTGGLGNEQFF
cdr3_nt: TGTGCCAGCAGTTACTCGACAGGGGGTTTGGGCAATGAGCAGTTCTTC

clone_size: NA
cdr3_length: 16
j_call: TRBJ1-2
v_call: TRBV9
d_call: NA
cdr3_aa: CASSVYQGPLTDGYTF
cdr3_nt: TGTGCCAGCAGCGTATATCAGGGTCCCTTGACGGATGGCTACACCTTC

clone_size: NA
cdr3_length: 15
j_call: TRBJ2-1
v_call: TRBV19
d_call: NA
cdr3_aa: CASSIGGGSYNEQFF
cdr3_nt: TGTGCCAGTAGTATCGGTGGAGGGTCCTACAATGAGCAGTTCTTC

clone_size: NA
cdr3_length: 15
j_call: TRBJ1-2
v_call: TRBV7-9
d_call: NA
cdr3_aa: CASSLSWASGYGYTF
cdr3_nt: TGTGCCAGCAGCCTTTCGTGGGCCTCGGGATATGGCTACACCTTC

clone_size: NA
cdr3_length: 14
j_call: TRBJ1-1
v_call: TRBV5-1
d_call: NA
cdr3_aa: CASSQGPGKTEAFF
cdr3_nt: TGCGCCAGCAGCCAAGGCCCGGGGAAAACTGAAGCTTTCTTT

clone_size: NA
cdr3_length: 12
j_call: TRBJ2-7
v_call: TRBV2
d_call: NA
cdr3_aa: CASRGGLREQYF
cdr3_nt: TGTGCCAGCAGAGGCGGGCTTCGGGAGCAGTACTTC

clone_size: few
cdr3_length: 16
j_call: TRBJ1-6
v_call: TRBV4-1
d_call: NA
cdr3_aa: CASSQDDLISNSPLHF
cdr3_nt: TGCGCCAGCAGCCAAGATGACCTGATTAGCAATTCACCCCTCCACTTT

clone_size: NA
cdr3_length: 15
j_call: TRBJ1-2
v_call: TRBV30
d_call: TRBD1
cdr3_aa: CAWSGQTGPSEGYPF
cdr3_nt: TGTGCCTGGAGTGGCCAGACAGGGCCGTCGGAGGGCTACCCCTTC

clone_size: NA
cdr3_length: 14
j_call: TRBJ2-1
v_call: TRBV14
d_call: TRBD2
cdr3_aa: CASSFRDYYNEQFF
cdr3_nt: TGTGCCAGCAGCTTCCGGGACTATTACAATGAGCAGTTCTTC

clone_size: NA
cdr3_length: 15
j_call: TRBJ1-2
v_call: TRBV7-9
d_call: TRBD1
cdr3_aa: CASSLQGQGAGGYTF
cdr3_nt: TGTGCCAGCAGCTTACAAGGACAGGGGGCAGGAGGCTACACCTTC

clone_size: few
cdr3_length: 14
j_call: TRBJ2-7
v_call: TRBV7-9
d_call: NA
cdr3_aa: CASSSQGLGREQYF
cdr3_nt: TGTGCCAGCAGCTCTCAGGGCTTAGGGCGCGAGCAGTACTTC

clone_size: NA
cdr3_length: 16
j_call: TRBJ1-5
v_call: TRBV7-9
d_call: NA
cdr3_aa: CASSKDTEWGNQPQHF
cdr3_nt: TGTGCCAGCAGCAAAGACACAGAATGGGGCAATCAGCCCCAGCATTTT

clone_size: NA
cdr3_length: 16
j_call: TRBJ2-2
v_call: TRBV12-5
d_call: NA
cdr3_aa: CASGLRTVIDTGELFF
cdr3_nt: TGTGCTAGTGGTTTGAGGACAGTGATCGACACCGGGGAGCTGTTTTTT

clone_size: NA
cdr3_length: 16
j_call: TRBJ2-2
v_call: TRBV5-1
d_call: TRBD2
cdr3_aa: CASSLALAGLTGELFF
cdr3_nt: TGCGCCAGCAGCTTGGCCCTAGCGGGGCTAACCGGGGAGCTGTTTTTT

clone_size: NA
cdr3_length: 14
j_call: TRBJ2-2
v_call: TRBV25-1
d_call: NA
cdr3_aa: CASSVQGNTGELFF
cdr3_nt: TGTGCCAGCAGTGTACAGGGGAACACCGGGGAGCTGTTTTTT

clone_size: NA
cdr3_length: 18
j_call: TRBJ1-2
v_call: TRBV27
d_call: NA
cdr3_aa: CASSFRVSGSVANYGYTF
cdr3_nt: TGTGCCAGCAGTTTCCGTGTGTCCGGGTCAGTAGCTAACTATGGCTACACCTTC

clone_size: NA
cdr3_length: 14
j_call: TRBJ1-5
v_call: TRBV19
d_call: NA
cdr3_aa: CASNREGSNQPQHF
cdr3_nt: TGTGCCAGCAACAGGGAAGGGAGCAATCAGCCCCAGCATTTT

clone_size: few
cdr3_length: 13
j_call: TRBJ2-7
v_call: TRBV2
d_call: TRBD1
cdr3_aa: CASSGQGPGEQYF
cdr3_nt: TGTGCCAGCTCCGGACAGGGGCCCGGGGAGCAGTACTTC

clone_size: NA
cdr3_length: 15
j_call: TRBJ2-3
v_call: TRBV25-1
d_call: TRBD2
cdr3_aa: CASSETSGSTDTQYF
cdr3_nt: TGTGCCAGCAGTGAGACTAGCGGGAGTACAGATACGCAGTATTTT

clone_size: NA
cdr3_length: 14
j_call: TRBJ2-7
v_call: TRBV5-1
d_call: TRBD2
cdr3_aa: CASSLTSGAYEQYF
cdr3_nt: TGCGCCAGCAGCTTAACTAGCGGTGCCTACGAGCAGTACTTC

clone_size: NA
cdr3_length: 15
j_call: TRBJ2-1
v_call: TRBV15
d_call: TRBD2
cdr3_aa: CATSSSGRGINEQFF
cdr3_nt: TGTGCCACCAGCTCTAGCGGGAGGGGGATCAATGAGCAGTTCTTC

clone_size: NA
cdr3_length: 18
j_call: TRBJ1-6
v_call: TRBV2
d_call: NA
cdr3_aa: CASSENFVRLGGNSPLHF
cdr3_nt: TGTGCCAGCAGTGAAAATTTTGTCCGCCTCGGGGGAAATTCACCCCTCCACTTT

clone_size: NA
cdr3_length: 16
j_call: TRBJ2-7
v_call: TRBV5-1
d_call: NA
cdr3_aa: CASSLLSATSSYEQYF
cdr3_nt: TGCGCCAGCAGCTTGTTATCCGCGACATCATCCTACGAGCAGTACTTC

clone_size: NA
cdr3_length: 13
j_call: TRBJ2-7
v_call: TRBV29-1
d_call: TRBD1
cdr3_aa: CSVTGTGAYGQYF
cdr3_nt: TGCAGCGTTACCGGGACAGGGGCTTACGGGCAGTACTTC

clone_size: few
cdr3_length: 17
j_call: TRBJ1-3
v_call: TRBV29-1
d_call: NA
cdr3_aa: CSVEGMGADSSGNTIYF
cdr3_nt: TGCAGCGTTGAAGGGATGGGGGCTGATAGCTCTGGAAACACCATATATTTT

clone_size: NA
cdr3_length: 18
j_call: TRBJ2-1
v_call: TRBV7-2
d_call: TRBD2
cdr3_aa: CASSLGTSGTSSYNEQFF
cdr3_nt: TGTGCCAGCAGCTTAGGGACTAGCGGGACCTCCTCCTACAATGAGCAGTTCTTC

clone_size: few
cdr3_length: 16
j_call: TRBJ2-7
v_call: TRBV7-2
d_call: TRBD1
cdr3_aa: CASSSRQGVFSYEQYF
cdr3_nt: TGTGCCAGCAGCTCACGACAGGGAGTCTTTTCCTACGAGCAGTACTTC

clone_size: NA
cdr3_length: 14
j_call: TRBJ1-5
v_call: TRBV6-1
d_call: NA
cdr3_aa: CASSEAWRDQPQHF
cdr3_nt: TGTGCCAGCAGTGAAGCTTGGAGAGATCAGCCCCAGCATTTT

clone_size: NA
cdr3_length: 17
j_call: TRBJ2-6
v_call: TRBV7-3
d_call: NA
cdr3_aa: CASSLNPHSSGANVLTF
cdr3_nt: TGTGCCAGCAGCTTAAACCCCCACAGCTCTGGGGCCAACGTCCTGACTTTC

clone_size: few
cdr3_length: 16
j_call: TRBJ2-2
v_call: TRBV4-3
d_call: NA
cdr3_aa: CASSQDLYGNTGELFF
cdr3_nt: TGCGCCAGCAGCCAAGATCTGTACGGGAACACCGGGGAGCTGTTTTTT

clone_size: NA
cdr3_length: 16
j_call: TRBJ2-2
v_call: TRBV9
d_call: TRBD2
cdr3_aa: CASSVGVLAETGELFF
cdr3_nt: TGTGCCAGCAGCGTAGGGGTACTAGCGGAGACCGGGGAGCTGTTTTTT

clone_size: NA
cdr3_length: 14
j_call: TRBJ1-1
v_call: TRBV5-1
d_call: NA
cdr3_aa: CASSLADSYTEAFF
cdr3_nt: TGCGCCAGCAGCTTGGCCGACAGTTACACTGAAGCTTTCTTT

clone_size: NA
cdr3_length: 15
j_call: TRBJ1-1
v_call: TRBV6-5
d_call: NA
cdr3_aa: CASSLGRGFNTEAFF
cdr3_nt: TGTGCCAGCAGTTTGGGCCGGGGGTTTAACACTGAAGCTTTCTTT

clone_size: NA
cdr3_length: 14
j_call: TRBJ2-7
v_call: TRBV9
d_call: TRBD2
cdr3_aa: CASSPRGGPYEQYF
cdr3_nt: TGTGCCAGCAGCCCGCGCGGGGGTCCCTACGAGCAGTACTTC

clone_size: few
cdr3_length: 14
j_call: TRBJ2-5
v_call: TRBV10-3
d_call: NA
cdr3_aa: CAISEAASQETQYF
cdr3_nt: TGTGCCATCAGTGAGGCAGCGAGCCAAGAGACCCAGTACTTC

clone_size: once
cdr3_length: 11
j_call: TRBJ1-1
v_call: TRBV18
d_call: NA
cdr3_aa: CASSPRGEAFF
cdr3_nt: TGTGCCAGCTCACCTAGGGGGGAAGCTTTCTTT

clone_size: few
cdr3_length: 13
j_call: TRBJ2-7
v_call: TRBV19
d_call: TRBD2
cdr3_aa: CASPRGRVYEQYF
cdr3_nt: TGTGCCAGTCCGCGGGGGAGAGTTTACGAGCAGTACTTC

clone_size: NA
cdr3_length: 16
j_call: TRBJ1-1
v_call: TRBV9
d_call: NA
cdr3_aa: CASRSLLGGMNTEAFF
cdr3_nt: TGTGCCAGCAGGTCTCTCTTGGGGGGAATGAACACTGAAGCTTTCTTT

clone_size: NA
cdr3_length: 17
j_call: TRBJ1-1
v_call: TRBV29-1
d_call: TRBD1
cdr3_aa: CSVEDRGTGGWDTEAFF
cdr3_nt: TGCAGCGTTGAAGATCGGGGAACAGGGGGGTGGGATACTGAAGCTTTCTTT

clone_size: NA
cdr3_length: 13
j_call: TRBJ2-5
v_call: TRBV19
d_call: NA
cdr3_aa: CASSTTEQETQYF
cdr3_nt: TGTGCCAGTAGTACGACAGAGCAAGAGACCCAGTACTTC

clone_size: NA
cdr3_length: 14
j_call: TRBJ1-6
v_call: TRBV2
d_call: NA
cdr3_aa: CATGEYTDNSPLHF
cdr3_nt: TGTGCCACCGGGGAATATACCGATAATTCACCCCTCCACTTT

clone_size: NA
cdr3_length: 12
j_call: TRBJ2-7
v_call: TRBV7-9
d_call: NA
cdr3_aa: CASSPISYEQYF
cdr3_nt: TGTGCCAGCAGCCCAATCTCCTACGAGCAGTACTTC

clone_size: NA
cdr3_length: 14
j_call: TRBJ2-7
v_call: TRBV5-1
d_call: TRBD1
cdr3_aa: CASSFRTGFYEQYF
cdr3_nt: TGCGCCAGCAGCTTCCGGACAGGGTTCTACGAGCAGTACTTC

clone_size: once
cdr3_length: 15
j_call: TRBJ1-5
v_call: TRBV7-8
d_call: NA
cdr3_aa: CASSLVLGRDQPQHF
cdr3_nt: TGTGCCAGCAGCTTAGTTCTAGGCAGGGATCAGCCCCAGCATTTT

clone_size: NA
cdr3_length: 17
j_call: TRBJ2-1
v_call: TRBV7-9
d_call: TRBD2
cdr3_aa: CASTYNKGLEGYNEQFF
cdr3_nt: TGTGCCAGCACGTATAATAAAGGACTAGAAGGATACAATGAGCAGTTCTTC

clone_size: NA
cdr3_length: 16
j_call: TRBJ1-6
v_call: TRBV11-2
d_call: TRBD1
cdr3_aa: CASSLGTGGANSPLHF
cdr3_nt: TGTGCCAGCAGCTTAGGTACAGGGGGAGCGAATTCACCCCTCCACTTT

clone_size: NA
cdr3_length: 15
j_call: TRBJ2-1
v_call: TRBV6-1
d_call: NA
cdr3_aa: CASSEGLAKYNEQFF
cdr3_nt: TGTGCCAGCAGTGAAGGGCTAGCGAAGTACAATGAGCAGTTCTTC

clone_size: few
cdr3_length: 14
j_call: TRBJ2-2
v_call: TRBV9
d_call: NA
cdr3_aa: CATGTSPDTGELFF
cdr3_nt: TGTGCCACCGGGACTTCTCCGGACACCGGGGAGCTGTTTTTT

clone_size: NA
cdr3_length: 11
j_call: TRBJ1-4
v_call: TRBV20-1
d_call: NA
cdr3_aa: CSAREEEKLFF
cdr3_nt: TGCAGTGCAAGAGAAGAGGAAAAACTGTTTTTT

clone_size: few
cdr3_length: 16
j_call: TRBJ2-3
v_call: TRBV7-3
d_call: TRBD1
cdr3_aa: CASSLMAGGFLDTQYF
cdr3_nt: TGTGCCAGCAGCTTAATGGCAGGGGGCTTCTTGGATACGCAGTATTTT

clone_size: few
cdr3_length: 17
j_call: TRBJ2-2
v_call: TRBV4-1
d_call: TRBD2
cdr3_aa: CASSRAGGTANTGELFF
cdr3_nt: TGCGCCAGCAGCCGAGCGGGGGGCACCGCGAACACCGGGGAGCTGTTTTTT

clone_size: NA
cdr3_length: 14
j_call: TRBJ2-7
v_call: TRBV30
d_call: NA
cdr3_aa: CAWSEGDLTYEQYF
cdr3_nt: TGTGCCTGGAGCGAGGGGGATTTAACCTACGAGCAGTACTTC

clone_size: NA
cdr3_length: 15
j_call: TRBJ2-7
v_call: TRBV19
d_call: TRBD1
cdr3_aa: CASGEPGQVWYEQYF
cdr3_nt: TGTGCCAGCGGTGAACCGGGACAGGTTTGGTACGAGCAGTACTTC

clone_size: NA
cdr3_length: 13
j_call: TRBJ1-2
v_call: TRBV28
d_call: NA
cdr3_aa: CASRVTLNYGYTF
cdr3_nt: TGTGCCAGCAGGGTGACATTGAACTATGGCTACACCTTC

clone_size: NA
cdr3_length: 15
j_call: TRBJ2-1
v_call: TRBV6-5
d_call: TRBD2
cdr3_aa: CASLAGPSSYNEQFF
cdr3_nt: TGTGCCAGCCTAGCGGGACCTAGCTCCTACAATGAGCAGTTCTTC